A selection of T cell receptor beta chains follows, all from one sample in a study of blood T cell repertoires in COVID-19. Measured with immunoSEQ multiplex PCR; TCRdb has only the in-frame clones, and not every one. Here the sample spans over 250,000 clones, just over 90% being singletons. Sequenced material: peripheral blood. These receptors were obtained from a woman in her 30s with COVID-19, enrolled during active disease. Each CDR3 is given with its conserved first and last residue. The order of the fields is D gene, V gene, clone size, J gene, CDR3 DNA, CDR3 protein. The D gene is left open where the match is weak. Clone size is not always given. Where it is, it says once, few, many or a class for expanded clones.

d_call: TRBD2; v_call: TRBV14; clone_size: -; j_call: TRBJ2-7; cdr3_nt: TGTGCCAGCAGCCAACAACGCGGGAGGCTCAACTCCTACGAGCAGTACTTC; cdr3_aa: CASSQQRGRLNSYEQYF
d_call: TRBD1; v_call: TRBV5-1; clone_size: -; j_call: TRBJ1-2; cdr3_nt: TGCGCCAGCAGCTCCCGGACAGGCCATAACTATGGCTACACCTTC; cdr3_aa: CASSSRTGHNYGYTF
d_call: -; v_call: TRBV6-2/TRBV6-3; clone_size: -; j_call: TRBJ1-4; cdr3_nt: TGTGCCAGCAGTTACGGGAGGGGAGCAACTAATGAAAAACTGTTTTTT; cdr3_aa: CASSYGRGATNEKLFF
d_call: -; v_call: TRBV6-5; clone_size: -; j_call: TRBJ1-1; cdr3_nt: TGTGCCAGCACACGGGGATCGGCCACTGAAGCTTTCTTT; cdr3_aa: CASTRGSATEAFF
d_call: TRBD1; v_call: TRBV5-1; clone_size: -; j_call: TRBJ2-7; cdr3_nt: TGCGCCAGCAGCTGGGGACAGGGCTCCTACGAGCAGTACTTC; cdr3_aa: CASSWGQGSYEQYF
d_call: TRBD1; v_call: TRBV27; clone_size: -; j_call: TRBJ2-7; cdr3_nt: TGTGCCAGCAGCCACAACCGGGACAGGTCTCTCGAGCAGTACTTC; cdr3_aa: CASSHNRDRSLEQYF
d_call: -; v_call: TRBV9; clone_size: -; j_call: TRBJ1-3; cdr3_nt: TGTGCCAGCAGCGTAGAGACAGTTGGAAACACCATATATTTT; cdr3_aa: CASSVETVGNTIYF
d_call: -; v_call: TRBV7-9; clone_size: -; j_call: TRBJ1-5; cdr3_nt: TGTGCCAGCAGCTTGGGAGGGAATAGCAATCAGCCCCAGCATTTT; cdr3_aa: CASSLGGNSNQPQHF
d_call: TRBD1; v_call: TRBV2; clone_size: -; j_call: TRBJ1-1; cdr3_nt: TGTGCCAGAGGACAGGGAGTTATCACTGAAGCTTTCTTT; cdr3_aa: CARGQGVITEAFF
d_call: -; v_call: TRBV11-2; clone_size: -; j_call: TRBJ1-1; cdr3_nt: TGTGCCCGGGGGGGAGTCGAAGCTTTCTTT; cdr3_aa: CARGGVEAFF
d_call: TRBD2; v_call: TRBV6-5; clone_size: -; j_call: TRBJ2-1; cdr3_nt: TGTGCCAGCAGTCTTACTAGCGGGACGTTCAATGAGCAGTTCTTC; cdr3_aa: CASSLTSGTFNEQFF
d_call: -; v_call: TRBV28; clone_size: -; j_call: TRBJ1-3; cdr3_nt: TGTGCCAGCAGTTTCCAGGGCGAGGGAAACACCATATATTTT; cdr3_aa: CASSFQGEGNTIYF
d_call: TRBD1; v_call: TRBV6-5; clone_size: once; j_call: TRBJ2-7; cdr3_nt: TGTGCCAGCAGTTACAAGACAGGGGCCTACGAGCAGTACTTC; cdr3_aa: CASSYKTGAYEQYF
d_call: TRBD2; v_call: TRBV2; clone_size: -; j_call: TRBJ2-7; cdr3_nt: TGTGCCAGTCGGACTAGCGGGAGCCAACAGTACTTC; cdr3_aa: CASRTSGSQQYF
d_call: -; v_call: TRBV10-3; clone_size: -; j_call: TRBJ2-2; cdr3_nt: TGTGCCATCCCGAAGGACGGGACATCGAACACCGGGGAGCTGTTTTTT; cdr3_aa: CAIPKDGTSNTGELFF
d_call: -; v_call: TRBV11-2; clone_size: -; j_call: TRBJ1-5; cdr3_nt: TGTGCCAGCAGCTTAGATCACGGTCAGCCCCAGCATTTT; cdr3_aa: CASSLDHGQPQHF
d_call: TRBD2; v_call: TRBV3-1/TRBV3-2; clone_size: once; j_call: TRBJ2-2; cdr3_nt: TGTGCCAGCAGCCAAGTGAGCGGGGACGGGGAGCTGTTTTTT; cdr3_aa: CASSQVSGDGELFF
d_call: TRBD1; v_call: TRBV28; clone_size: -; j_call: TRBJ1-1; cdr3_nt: TGTGCCAGCAGTCTCCGGGACAGGGGGCAAACTTTCTTT; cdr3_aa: CASSLRDRGQTFF
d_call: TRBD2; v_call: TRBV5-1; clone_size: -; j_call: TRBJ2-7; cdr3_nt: TGCGCCAGCAGCCCGGGACTAGCGCGCGAGCAGTACTTC; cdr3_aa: CASSPGLAREQYF
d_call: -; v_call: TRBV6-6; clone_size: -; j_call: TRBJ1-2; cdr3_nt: TGTGCCAGCAGTTACTCGCGGACAGAAACCTATGGCTACACCTTC; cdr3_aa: CASSYSRTETYGYTF
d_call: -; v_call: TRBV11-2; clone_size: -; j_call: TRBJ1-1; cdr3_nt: TGTGCCAGCAGCTTACAGGGGTACACTGAAGCTTTCTTT; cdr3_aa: CASSLQGYTEAFF
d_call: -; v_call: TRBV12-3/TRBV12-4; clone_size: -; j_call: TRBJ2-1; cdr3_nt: TGTGCCAGCAGTACGGGACACCTAATGTTCTTC; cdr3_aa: CASSTGHLMFF
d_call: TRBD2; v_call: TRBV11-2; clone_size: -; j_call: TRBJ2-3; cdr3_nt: TGTGCCAGCAGCTCCAGCGGGAGCCTCACAGATACGCAGTATTTT; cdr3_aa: CASSSSGSLTDTQYF
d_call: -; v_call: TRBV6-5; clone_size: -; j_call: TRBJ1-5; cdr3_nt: TGTGCCAGCAGTTACGAGGGGGGGCAGCCCCAGCATTTT; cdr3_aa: CASSYEGGQPQHF
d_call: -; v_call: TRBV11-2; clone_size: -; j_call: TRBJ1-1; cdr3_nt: TGTGCCAGCAGCTTAGATTCGGGGTACTCTGAAGCTTTCTTT; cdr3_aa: CASSLDSGYSEAFF
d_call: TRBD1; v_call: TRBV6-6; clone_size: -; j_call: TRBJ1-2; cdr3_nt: TGTGCCAGCAAAAAGGGGGCAGGGGAAAATAACTATGGCTACACCTTC; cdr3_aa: CASKKGAGENNYGYTF
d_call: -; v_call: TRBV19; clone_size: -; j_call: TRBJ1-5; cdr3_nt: TGTGCCAGTAGTATTAGGCAGGCCCTGGGCTATAGCAATCAGCCCCAGCATTTT; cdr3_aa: CASSIRQALGYSNQPQHF
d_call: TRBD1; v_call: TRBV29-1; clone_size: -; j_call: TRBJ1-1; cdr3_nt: TGCAGCGTCCTGACAGGGTCTTACACTGAAGCTTTCTTT; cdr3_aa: CSVLTGSYTEAFF
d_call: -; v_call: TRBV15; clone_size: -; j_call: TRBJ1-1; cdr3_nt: TGTGCCACCAGCAGAGGTAGGGGTTACACTGAAGCTTTCTTT; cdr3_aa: CATSRGRGYTEAFF
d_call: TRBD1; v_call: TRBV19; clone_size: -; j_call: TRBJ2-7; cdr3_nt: TGTGCCAGTAGTCCCGGGACAGAGCCCGGTCTTTCCTACGAGCAGTACTTC; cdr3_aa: CASSPGTEPGLSYEQYF
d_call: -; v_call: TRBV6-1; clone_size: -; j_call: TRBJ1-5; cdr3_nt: TGTGCCAGCAGTGAAGTAACACCGTATAGCAATCAGCCCCAGCATTTT; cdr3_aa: CASSEVTPYSNQPQHF
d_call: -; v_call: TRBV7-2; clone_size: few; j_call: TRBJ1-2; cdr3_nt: TGTGCCAGCAGCTTATATCCGGTCTCCTATGGCTACACCTTC; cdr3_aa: CASSLYPVSYGYTF
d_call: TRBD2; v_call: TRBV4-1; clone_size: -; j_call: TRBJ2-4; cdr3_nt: TGCGCCAGCAGTCCTGGGACTAGCGCGGAACTAATAGCCAAAAACATTCAGTACTTC; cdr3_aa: CASSPGTSAELIAKNIQYF
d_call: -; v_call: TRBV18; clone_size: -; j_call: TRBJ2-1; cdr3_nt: TGTGCCAGCTCTCTCGACAGGAGCTCCTACAATGAGCAGTTCTTC; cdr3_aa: CASSLDRSSYNEQFF
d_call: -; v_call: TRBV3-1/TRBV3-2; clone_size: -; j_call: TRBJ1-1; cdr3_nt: TGTGCCAGCAGCTCTGGGCTCCACCACCCGGTGAACACTGAAGCTTTCTTT; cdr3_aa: CASSSGLHHPVNTEAFF
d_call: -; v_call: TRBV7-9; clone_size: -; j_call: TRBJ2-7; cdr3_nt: TGTGCCAGCAGCTCCAGTTACCTCGGGAGTGGCGACGAGCAGTACTTC; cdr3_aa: CASSSSYLGSGDEQYF
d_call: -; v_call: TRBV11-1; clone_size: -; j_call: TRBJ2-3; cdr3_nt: TGTGCCAGCAGCTTAGGAGGGACTGGGGCGGATACGCAGTATTTT; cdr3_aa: CASSLGGTGADTQYF
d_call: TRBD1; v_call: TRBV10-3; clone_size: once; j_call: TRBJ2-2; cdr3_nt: TGTGCCATCAGTCAGGGGGCCAGTATTACCGGGGAGCTGTTTTTT; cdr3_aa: CAISQGASITGELFF
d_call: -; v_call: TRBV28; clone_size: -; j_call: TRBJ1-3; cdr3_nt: TGTGCCGGCACTTCTGGAAACACCATATATTTT; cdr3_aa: CAGTSGNTIYF
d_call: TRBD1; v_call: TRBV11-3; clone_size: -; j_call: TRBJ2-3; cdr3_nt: TGTGCCAGCAGCCCGGGACAGGGGGTGGCAGATACGCAGTATTTT; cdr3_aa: CASSPGQGVADTQYF